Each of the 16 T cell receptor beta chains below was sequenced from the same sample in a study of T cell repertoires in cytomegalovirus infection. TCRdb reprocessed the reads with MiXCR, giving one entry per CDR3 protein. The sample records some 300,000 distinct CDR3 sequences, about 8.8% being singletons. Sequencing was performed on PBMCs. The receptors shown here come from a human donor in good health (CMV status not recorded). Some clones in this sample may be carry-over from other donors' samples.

In DNA form, the CDR3 reads TGTGCCATCAGCTCGGGGGCTCAAGAGACCCAGTACTTC. It translates to CAISSGAQETQYF. The rearrangement joins TRBV10-3 to TRBJ2-5; D is possibly TRBD1 or TRBD2 (6 bases each). The V gene lost 6 bases and the J gene lost 2 bases, with 10 bases spanning the gap. Per germline, CDR1 ENHRY and CDR2 SYGVKD. CDR3 length equals 13 residues.

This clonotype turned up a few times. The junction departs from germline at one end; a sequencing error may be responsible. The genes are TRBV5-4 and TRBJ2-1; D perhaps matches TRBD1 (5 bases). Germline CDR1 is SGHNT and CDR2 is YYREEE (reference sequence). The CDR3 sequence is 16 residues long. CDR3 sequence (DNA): TGTGCCAGTAGCTCCACAGGCCTTACGATTTACAATGAGCAGTTCTTC. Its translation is CASSSTGLTIYNEQFF.

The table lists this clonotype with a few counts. DNA of the CDR3: TGTGCCAGCAGCCGGACAGCCTCTGGAAACACCATATATTTT. Translation: CASSRTASGNTIYF. The rearrangement uses TRBV12-3 or TRBV12-4 and TRBJ1-3; weak D call: TRBD1 (6 bases). V lost 6 bases, J lost 0 bases, and 9 bases lay in between. The CDR3 covers 14 residues.

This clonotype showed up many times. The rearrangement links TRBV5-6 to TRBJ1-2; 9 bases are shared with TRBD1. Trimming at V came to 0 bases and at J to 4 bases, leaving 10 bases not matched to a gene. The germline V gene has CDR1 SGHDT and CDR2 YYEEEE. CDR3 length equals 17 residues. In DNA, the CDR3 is TGTGCCAGCAGCTTGGTGGGACAGGGTCTTTTCGGCTATGGCTACACCTTC. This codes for CASSLVGQGLFGYGYTF. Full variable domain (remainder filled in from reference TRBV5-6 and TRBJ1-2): DAGVTQSPTHLIKTRGQQVTLRCSPKSGHDTVSWYQQALGQGPQFIFQYYEEEERQRGNFPDRFSGHQFPNYSSELNVNALLLGDSALYLCASSLVGQGLFGYGYTFGSGTRLTVV.

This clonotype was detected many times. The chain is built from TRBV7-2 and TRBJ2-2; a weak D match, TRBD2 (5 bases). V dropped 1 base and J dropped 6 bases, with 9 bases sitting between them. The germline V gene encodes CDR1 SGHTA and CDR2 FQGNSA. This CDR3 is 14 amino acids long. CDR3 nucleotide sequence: TGTGCCAGCAGCTTAGATCGGGAATCCGGGGAGCTGTTTTTT. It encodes CASSLDRESGELFF.

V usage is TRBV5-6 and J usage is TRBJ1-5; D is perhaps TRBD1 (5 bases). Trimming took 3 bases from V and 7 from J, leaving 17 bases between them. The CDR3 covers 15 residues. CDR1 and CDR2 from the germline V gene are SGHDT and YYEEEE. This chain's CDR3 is CASSSAGGVYQPQHF. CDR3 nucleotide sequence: TGTGCCAGCAGCTCCGCGGGGGGGGTTTACCAGCCCCAGCATTTT.

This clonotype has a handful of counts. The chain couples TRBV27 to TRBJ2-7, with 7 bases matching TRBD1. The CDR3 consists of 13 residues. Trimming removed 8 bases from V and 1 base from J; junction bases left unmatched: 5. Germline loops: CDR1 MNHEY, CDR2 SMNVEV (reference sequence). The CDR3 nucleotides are TGTGCCAGCCGAAGACAGGGTTCCTACGAGCAGTACTTC. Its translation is CASRRQGSYEQYF.

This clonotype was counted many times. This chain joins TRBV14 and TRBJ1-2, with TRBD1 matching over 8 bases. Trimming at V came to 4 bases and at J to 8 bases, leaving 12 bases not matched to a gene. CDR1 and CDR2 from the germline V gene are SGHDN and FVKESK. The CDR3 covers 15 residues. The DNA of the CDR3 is TGTGCCAGCAGCCCCCTAACAGGGGGAATGGGAGGCTACACCTTC. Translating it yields CASSPLTGGMGGYTF.

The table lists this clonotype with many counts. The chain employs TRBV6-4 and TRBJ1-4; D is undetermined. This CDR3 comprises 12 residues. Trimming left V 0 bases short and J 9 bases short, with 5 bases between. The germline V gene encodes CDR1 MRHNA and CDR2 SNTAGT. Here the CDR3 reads CASSDSRQKLFF. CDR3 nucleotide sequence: TGTGCCAGCAGTGACTCGAGGCAAAAACTGTTTTTT.

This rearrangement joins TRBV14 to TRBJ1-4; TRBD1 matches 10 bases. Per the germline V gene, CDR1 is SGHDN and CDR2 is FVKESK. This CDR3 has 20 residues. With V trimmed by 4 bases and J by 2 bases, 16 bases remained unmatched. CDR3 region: CASSRRPGTGAGATNEKLFF. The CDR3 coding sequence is TGTGCCAGCAGCCGACGACCCGGGACAGGGGCCGGGGCGACTAATGAAAAACTGTTTTTT.

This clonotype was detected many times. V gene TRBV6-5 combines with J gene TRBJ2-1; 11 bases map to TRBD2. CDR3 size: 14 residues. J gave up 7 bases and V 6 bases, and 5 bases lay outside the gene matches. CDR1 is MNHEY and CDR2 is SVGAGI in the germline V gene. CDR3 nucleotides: TGTGCCAGCAGCCAACTAGCGGGGGAGAATGAGCAGTTCTTC. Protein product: CASSQLAGENEQFF.

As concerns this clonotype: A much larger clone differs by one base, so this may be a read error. This chain's CDR3 is CASSPQGGKKRSTEAFF. As DNA, the CDR3 is TGTGCCAGCAGTCCCCAGGGAGGGAAGAAGCGAAGCACTGAAGCTTTCTTT. The chain links TRBV7-9 to TRBJ1-1; D is possibly TRBD1 (5 bases). CDR1 SEHNR and CDR2 FQNEAQ come from the germline V gene (reference sequence). The ends were cut back, 6 bases at V and 4 bases at J, with 24 bases in the middle. The CDR3 totals 17 residues.

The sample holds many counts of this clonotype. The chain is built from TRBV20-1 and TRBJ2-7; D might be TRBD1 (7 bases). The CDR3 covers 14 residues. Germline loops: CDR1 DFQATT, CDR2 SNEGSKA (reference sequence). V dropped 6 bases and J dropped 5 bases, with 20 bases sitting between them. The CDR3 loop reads CSAAGQNLWHEQYV. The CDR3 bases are TGCAGTGCCGCGGGACAGAACCTCTGGCACGAGCAGTACGTC.

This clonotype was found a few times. The CDR3 region has the DNA TGTGCCAGCAGTTCGACGACAGGGCAGGTTGATACGCAGTATTTT. This encodes CASSSTTGQVDTQYF. V usage is TRBV28 and J usage is TRBJ2-3; TRBD1 matches 7 bases. The ends lost 4 bases at V and 6 bases at J; junction bases unmatched: 10. Germline V lookup: CDR1 MDHEN, CDR2 SYDVKM. This CDR3 is built from 15 residues.

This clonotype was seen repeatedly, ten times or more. CDR3: CASSPTSAGGELFF. In DNA, the CDR3 is TGTGCCAGCAGCCCAACTAGCGCGGGCGGGGAGCTGTTTTTT. The chain uses TRBV7-2 and TRBJ2-2, with 7 nucleotides matching TRBD2. V trimming: 5 bases; J trimming: 7 bases; junction bases outside the gene matches: 7. Looked up from germline, CDR1 is SGHTA and CDR2 is FQGNSA. The CDR3 contains 14 residues.

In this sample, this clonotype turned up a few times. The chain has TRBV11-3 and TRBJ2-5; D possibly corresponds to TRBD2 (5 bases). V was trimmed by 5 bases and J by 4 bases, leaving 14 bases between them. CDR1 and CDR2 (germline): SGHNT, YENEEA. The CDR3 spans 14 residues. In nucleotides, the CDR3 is TGTGCCAGCAGCCCCCCCGGGATAGGAGAGACCCAGTACTTC. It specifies CASSPPGIGETQYF.